The sequence of this T cell receptor beta chain was determined in a study of blood T cell repertoires in COVID-19. Background on the study: Researchers got acute and convalescent COVID-19 samples from the United States, Italy and Spain.

Participants were aged about 18 to 90 years, lived in some 23 US areas, and enrolled virtually. Which cohort a participant joined came from the clinical history participants gave. Original methodology: Amplification of reference gene primers was used by the study to estimate nucleated cell counts. The repertoire was sequenced with immunoSEQ multiplex PCR; TCRdb's copy has only in-frame clones and lacks some. V and J calls and clone size come straight from that table; D and trimming were deduced from the DNA. This repertoire shows about 280,000 clones, 90% found once; its top ten account for 1.5% to 2%. The CDR3 has 14 amino acids. CDR1 is SGHTA, CDR2 FQGNSA, per germline. This clone was recorded only once. One end of the junction does not line up with germline, which may come from a read error.

The sample consisted of PBMCs or T cells enriched from blood (not recorded which). The receptor was derived from a woman under 30 with acute COVID-19. V gene TRBV7-2 combines with J gene TRBJ2-3; 7 positions match TRBD1. As DNA, the CDR3 is TGTGCCAGCAGTTTAGGACAGGCTTCAGATACGCAGTATTTT. Encoded protein: CASSLGQASDTQYF.